The next 9 T cell receptor beta chains were all read from a single sample in a study of PD-1 blockade in mismatch repair-deficient tumors (dated by TCRdb to about 2017). The library was built by means of the immunoSEQ multiplex PCR assay. The clones in this table, taken by TCRdb from immuneACCESS, are in-frame only. Not every clone is retained; where verified, under half of the shortfall comes from an unresolved V gene, and the cause of the rest is unknown. This sample gives 38,000 or so clones in total; roughly 81% of them show up just once. 3.9% of the sample goes to the ten largest clones. Sequenced here: peripheral blood, sampled 75 to 85 weeks after starting pembrolizumab. The source of these receptors is an adult with mismatch repair-deficient cancer.

The chain uses TRBV5-1 and TRBJ2-3; D is undetermined. The germline gives CDR1 SGHRS, CDR2 YFSETQ. The CDR3 is made up of 14 amino acids. Between the trimmed V and J ends, which lost 5 bases and 0 bases, there was a span of 10 bases. CDR3 sequence (DNA): TGCGCCAGCAGAGTTACCTTAAGCACAGATACGCAGTATTTT. Encoded protein: CASRVTLSTDTQYF.

This chain links TRBV5-1 with TRBJ2-7; TRBD2 aligns across 7 bases. This CDR3 is built from 15 residues. Germline V gives CDR1 SGHRS, CDR2 YFSETQ. The J segment lost 2 bases and the V segment lost 1 base, leaving 6 bases of the junction unmatched. CDR3 in DNA: TGCGCCAGCAGCTTGTTTAGCGGGCCAGCCTACGAGCAGTACTTC. Its translation: CASSLFSGPAYEQYF.

The chain recombines TRBV15 with TRBJ2-3; TRBD1 is a possible D gene (6 bases). Between the trimmed V and J ends, which lost 5 bases and 6 bases, there was a span of 15 bases. This CDR3 region has 14 residues. Germline assignment: CDR1 LNHNV and CDR2 YYDKDF (reference sequence). The CDR3 loop is CATSAGAKRDTQYF. The CDR3, as DNA: TGTGCCACCAGCGCAGGGGCAAAGAGGGATACGCAGTATTTT.

The genes are TRBV6-1 and TRBJ2-1; 12 bases are shared with TRBD2. The CDR3 runs to 14 residues. The germline gives CDR1 MNHNS, CDR2 SASEGT. V was clipped by 5 bases and J by 10 bases; unmatched bases: 6. CDR3: CASSWTSGAVEQFF. The CDR3, as DNA: TGTGCCAGCAGTTGGACTAGCGGGGCTGTCGAGCAGTTCTTC.

The chain carries TRBV7-9 and TRBJ1-1; D remains unclear. The V and J ends lost 1 base and 2 bases respectively, with 8 bases between them. Germline V gene data show CDR1 as SEHNR and CDR2 as FQNEAQ (reference sequence). CDR3 length: 14 amino acids. The CDR3 DNA reads as TGTGCCAGCAGCTTAGTTGGCGGAAACACTGAAGCTTTCTTT. Translating gives CASSLVGGNTEAFF.

This chain joins TRBV7-6 and TRBJ2-3; 9 bases line up with TRBD2. The CDR3 contains 15 residues. Germline V gene data show CDR1 as SGHVS and CDR2 as FNYEAQ. Germline trimming cut 4 bases from V and 7 bases from J; bases unmatched to any gene: 9. The CDR3 nucleotides are TGTGCCAGCAGCTCTCAGGGCGGGAGGGGAAATACGCAGTATTTT. It codes for CASSSQGGRGNTQYF. Full variable domain (outside the CDR3, taken from reference TRBV7-6 and TRBJ2-3): GAGVSQSPRYKVTKRGQDVALRCDPISGHVSLYWYRQALGQGPEFLTYFNYEAQQDKSGLPNDRFSAERPEGSISTLTIQRTEQRDSAMYRCASSSQGGRGNTQYFGPGTRLTVL.

V is TRBV6-1 and J is TRBJ2-6, with TRBD2 matching 7 bases. CDR1 and CDR2 from the germline V gene are MNHNS and SASEGT. V lost 9 bases, J lost 4 bases, and 6 bases stayed unmatched. The CDR3 extends over 14 amino acids. The chain's CDR3 is CASSGSYGANVLTF. The CDR3 DNA sequence: TGTGCCAGTAGCGGGTCTTACGGGGCCAACGTCCTGACTTTC.

V and J are TRBV29-1 and TRBJ1-2; D possibly corresponds to TRBD1 (5 bases). This CDR3 region has 14 residues. CDR1 and CDR2 (germline): SQVTM, ANQGSEA. V was trimmed by 7 bases and J by 0 bases, leaving 15 bases between them. The CDR3 spells CSARVGGTNYGYTF. Here the CDR3 DNA reads TGCAGCGCCCGGGTGGGGGGAACTAACTATGGCTACACCTTC.

The chain employs TRBV27 and TRBJ2-2; possibly TRBD2 for D (7 bases). This CDR3 is 16 amino acids long. Trimming pared 5 bases from V and 6 bases from J, leaving 19 bases between. Germline lookup yields CDR1 MNHEY and CDR2 SMNVEV (reference sequence). CDR3 nucleotides: TGTGCCAGCAGTACCCGCCGGACTAGGGGGTCCGGGGAGCTGTTTTTT. This translates into CASSTRRTRGSGELFF.